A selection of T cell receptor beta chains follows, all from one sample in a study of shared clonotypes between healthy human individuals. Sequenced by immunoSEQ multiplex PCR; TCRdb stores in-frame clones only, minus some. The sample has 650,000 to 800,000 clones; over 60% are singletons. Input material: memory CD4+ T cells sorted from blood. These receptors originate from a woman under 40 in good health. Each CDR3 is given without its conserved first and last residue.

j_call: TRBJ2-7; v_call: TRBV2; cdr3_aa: ASRVLTSGRVEQY
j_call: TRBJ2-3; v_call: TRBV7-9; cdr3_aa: ASSAPGAGVQDTQY
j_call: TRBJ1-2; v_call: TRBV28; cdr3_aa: ASSTGGARGYT
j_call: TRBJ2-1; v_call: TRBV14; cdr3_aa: ASSQDYADSYNEQF
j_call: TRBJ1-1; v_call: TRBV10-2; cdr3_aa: ASLNPGGLEAF
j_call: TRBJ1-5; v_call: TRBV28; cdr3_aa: ASSQDGERQPQH
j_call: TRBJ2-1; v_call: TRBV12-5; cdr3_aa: ASAQGWDYNEQF
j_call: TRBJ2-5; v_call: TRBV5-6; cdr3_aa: ASSPRGGMGETQY
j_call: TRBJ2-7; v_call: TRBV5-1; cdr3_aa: ASSFGVGGFNSYEQY
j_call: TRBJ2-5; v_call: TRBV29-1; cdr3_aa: SVPPQGSGETQY
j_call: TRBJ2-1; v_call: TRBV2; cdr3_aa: ASSGSLAGVRDEQF
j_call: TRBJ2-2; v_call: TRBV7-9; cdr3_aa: ASSLVTGELF
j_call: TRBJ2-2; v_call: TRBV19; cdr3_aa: ASSRSGANTGELF
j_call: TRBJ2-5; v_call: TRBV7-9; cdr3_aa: ASSPPPRGETQY
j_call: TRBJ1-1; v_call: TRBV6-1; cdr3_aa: ASSSNLIMNTEAF
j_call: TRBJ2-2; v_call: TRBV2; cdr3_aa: ASSVWGPGELF
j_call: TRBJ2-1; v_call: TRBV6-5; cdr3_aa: ASRSSGRAFNEQF
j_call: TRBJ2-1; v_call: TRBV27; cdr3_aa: ASHRDLGVSYNEQF
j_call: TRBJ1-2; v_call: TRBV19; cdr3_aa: ASSLGGSDFGGYT
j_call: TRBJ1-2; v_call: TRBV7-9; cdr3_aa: ASSWGTLRLYGYT
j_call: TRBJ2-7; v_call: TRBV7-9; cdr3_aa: ASSLTYTSGVLGEQY
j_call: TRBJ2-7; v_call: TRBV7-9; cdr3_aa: ASSQNSPPYEQY
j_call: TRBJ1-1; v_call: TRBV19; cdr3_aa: ASMWETDTEAF
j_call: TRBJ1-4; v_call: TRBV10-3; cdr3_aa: AISEGGLEKLF
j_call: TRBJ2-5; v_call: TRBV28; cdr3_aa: ASSLGEGETQY
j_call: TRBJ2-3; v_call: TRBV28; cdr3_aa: ASSLSGGTDTQY
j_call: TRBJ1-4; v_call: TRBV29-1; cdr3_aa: SVGDRGEKLF
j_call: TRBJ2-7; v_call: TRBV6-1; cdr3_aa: ASSTGTSGTYEQY
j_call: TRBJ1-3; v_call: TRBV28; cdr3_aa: ASTPSSGNTIY
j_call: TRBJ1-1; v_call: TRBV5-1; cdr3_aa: ASSLAAGDILKAF
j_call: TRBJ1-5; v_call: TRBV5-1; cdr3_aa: ASSLGPNQPQH
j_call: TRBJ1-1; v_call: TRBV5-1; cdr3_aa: ASSLGAGSMNTEAF
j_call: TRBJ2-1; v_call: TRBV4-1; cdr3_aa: ASSQAGRTGNNEQF
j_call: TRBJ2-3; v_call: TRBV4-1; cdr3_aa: ASEGLAGADTQY
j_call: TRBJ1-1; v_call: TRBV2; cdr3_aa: ASSEIYRNTEAF
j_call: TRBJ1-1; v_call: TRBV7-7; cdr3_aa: ASSLLGTGECTEAF
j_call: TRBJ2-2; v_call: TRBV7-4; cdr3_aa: ASSSPPGHIAMNTGELF
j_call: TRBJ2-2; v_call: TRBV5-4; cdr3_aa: ASTTDRAKNTGELF
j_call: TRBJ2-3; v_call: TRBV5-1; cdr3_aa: ASSLGTGWGTDTQY
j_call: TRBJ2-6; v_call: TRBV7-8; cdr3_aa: ASSLGQVLSGANVLT
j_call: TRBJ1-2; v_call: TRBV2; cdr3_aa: ASSEIQGNYGYT
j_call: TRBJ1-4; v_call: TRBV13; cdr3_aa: ASSSRVDIEKLF
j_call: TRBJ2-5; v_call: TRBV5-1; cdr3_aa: ASSLAALAEETQY
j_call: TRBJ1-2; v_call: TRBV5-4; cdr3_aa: ASSSQGVQGYT
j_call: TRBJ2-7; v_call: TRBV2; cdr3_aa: ASSGPGVQY
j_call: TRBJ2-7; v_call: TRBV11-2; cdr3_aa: ASSSDSLVYEQY
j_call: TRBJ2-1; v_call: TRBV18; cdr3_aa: ASSPRLAGGQGEQF
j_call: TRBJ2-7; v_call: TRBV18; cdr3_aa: ATGFGQGHEQY
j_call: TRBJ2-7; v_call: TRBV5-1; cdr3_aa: ASTSDAYEQY
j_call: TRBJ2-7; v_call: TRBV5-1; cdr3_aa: ASSSGQPTSYEQY
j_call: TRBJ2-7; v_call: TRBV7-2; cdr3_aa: ASSLWTDAYEQY
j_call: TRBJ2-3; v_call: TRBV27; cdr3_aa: ASSFEGGTQY
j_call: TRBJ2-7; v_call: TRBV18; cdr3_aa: ASTRQGYEQY
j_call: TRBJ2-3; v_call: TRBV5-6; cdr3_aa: ASSSAGAAGADTQY
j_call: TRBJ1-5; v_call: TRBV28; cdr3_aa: ASSSRGFDQPQH
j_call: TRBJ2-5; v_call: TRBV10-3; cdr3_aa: AIGQQVQETQY
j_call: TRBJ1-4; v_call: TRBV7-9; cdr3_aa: ASSRGEKLF